This TCR beta chain originates from a study of blood T cells in healthy people across ages. Alongside a J-beta primer mix, a sample-barcoded 5' primer served in a second PCR lasting 7 to 11 cycles. Each cDNA molecule was tagged by a template-switch adaptor that had 12 random nucleotides. TCRdb re-derived calls from the 5' RACE reads in MiXCR, one entry per CDR3 protein. This table has roughly 650,000 distinct CDR3 sequences, 32% appearing once. Per the germline V gene, CDR1 is KGHDR and CDR2 is SFDVKD. The ends lost 9 bases at V and 4 bases at J; junction bases unmatched: 7. The CDR3 totals 13 residues. The table lists this clonotype with many counts. The study drew donors from healthy Caucasian individuals in Russia aged about 6 to 95.

Sequences were obtained from blood. This TCR came from an elderly woman in good health. The genes are TRBV24-1 and TRBJ2-5, with 7 bases fitting TRBD2. The CDR3: CATAGEWRETQYF. The DNA of the CDR3 is TGTGCCACCGCGGGAGAATGGAGAGAGACCCAGTACTTC.